This T cell receptor (beta chain) was recorded in a study of T cell responses to AZD1222 COVID-19 vaccine. General study results and limits: The reported proportion of spike-specific TCRs targeting unmutated variant regions was nearly half. Baseline antibody screening turned up just a handful of seropositive AZD1222 recipients.

Germline V gives CDR1 SGHTA, CDR2 FQGNSA. Losses at the gene ends were 5 bases for V and 7 bases for J; bases not matched to a gene: 7. The CDR3 spans 15 residues. In regard to this clone: Its antigen is not known.

Profiling relied on immunoSEQ multiplex PCR, and the TCRdb table lists in-frame clones only, not all of them. The sample comprises over 150,000 clones, approximately 90% of which are singletons, and roughly 2.8% rests with the top ten. The rearrangement uses TRBV7-2 and TRBJ2-2; 10 nucleotides line up with TRBD1. The clonotype originates from an adult in good health. The input for sequencing was peripheral blood, taken on day 0 of AZD1222 vaccination. CDR3 nucleotides: TGTGCCAGCAGCCCCGACAGGGGGCGCGGCGGGGAGCTGTTTTTT. Protein: CASSPDRGRGGELFF. Drawing the rest from reference TRBV7-2 and TRBJ2-2, the complete variable domain is GAGVSQSPSNKVTEKGKDVELRCDPISGHTALYWYRQSLGQGLEFLIYFQGNSAPDKSGLPSDRFSAERTGGSVSTLTIQRTQQEDSAVYLCASSPDRGRGGELFFGEGSRLTVL.